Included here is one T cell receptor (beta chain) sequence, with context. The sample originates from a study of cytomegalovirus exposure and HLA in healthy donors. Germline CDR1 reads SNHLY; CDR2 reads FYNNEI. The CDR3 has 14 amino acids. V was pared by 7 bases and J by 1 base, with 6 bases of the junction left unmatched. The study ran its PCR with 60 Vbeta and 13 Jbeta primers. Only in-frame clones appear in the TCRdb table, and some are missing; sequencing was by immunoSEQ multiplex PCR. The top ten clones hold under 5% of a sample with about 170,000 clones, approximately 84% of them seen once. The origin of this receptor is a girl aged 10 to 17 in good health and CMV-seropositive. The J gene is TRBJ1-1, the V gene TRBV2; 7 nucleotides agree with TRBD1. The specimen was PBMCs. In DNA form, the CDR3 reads TGTGCCAGCATTTTCCAGGGGGGGAACACTGAAGCTTTCTTT. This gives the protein CASIFQGGNTEAFF. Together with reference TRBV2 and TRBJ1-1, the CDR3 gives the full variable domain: EPEVTQTPSHQVTQMGQEVILRCVPISNHLYFYWYRQILGQKVEFLVSFYNNEISEKSEIFDDQFSVERPDGSNFTLKIRSTKLEDSAMYFCASIFQGGNTEAFFGQGTRLTVV.